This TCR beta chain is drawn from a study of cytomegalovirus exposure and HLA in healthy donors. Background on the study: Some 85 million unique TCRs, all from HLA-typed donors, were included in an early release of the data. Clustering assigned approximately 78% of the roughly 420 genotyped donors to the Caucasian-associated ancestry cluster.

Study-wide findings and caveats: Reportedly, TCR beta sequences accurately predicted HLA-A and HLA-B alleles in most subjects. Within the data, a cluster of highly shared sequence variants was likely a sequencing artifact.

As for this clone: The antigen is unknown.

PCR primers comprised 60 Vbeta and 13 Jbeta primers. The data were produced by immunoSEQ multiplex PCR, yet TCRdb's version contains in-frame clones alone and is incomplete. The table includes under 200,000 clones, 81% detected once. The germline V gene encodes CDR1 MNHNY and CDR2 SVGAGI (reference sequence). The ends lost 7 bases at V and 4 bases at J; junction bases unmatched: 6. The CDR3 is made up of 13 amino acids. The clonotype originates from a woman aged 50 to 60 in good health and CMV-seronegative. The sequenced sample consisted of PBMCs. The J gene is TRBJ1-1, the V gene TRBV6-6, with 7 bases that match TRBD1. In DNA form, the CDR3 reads TGTGCCAGCACTCGACAGGGACCCACTGAAGCTTTCTTT. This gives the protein CASTRQGPTEAFF.